This T cell receptor (beta chain) was retrieved from a study of T cell responses to AZD1222 COVID-19 vaccine. Study-wide findings and caveats: Scientists sampled the repertoires only once the peak T cell response had passed.

Assay used: immunoSEQ multiplex PCR; TCRdb lists only in-frame clones, some missing. The data include more than 110,000 clones; the top ten clones carry about 2.2%. The CDR3 covers 14 residues. Looked up from germline, CDR1 is MNHNS and CDR2 is SASEGT. Trimming took off 1 base at V and 1 base at J, with 7 bases between the two ends. Turning to this clone: Antigen specificity is unknown.

The chain joins TRBV6-1 to TRBJ1-2; D call uncertain. The sequencing input was peripheral blood. This clonotype was sampled from an adult in good health. CDR3 in amino acids: CASSEGWLNYGYTF. In DNA, the CDR3 is TGTGCCAGCAGTGAAGGGTGGCTTAACTATGGCTACACCTTC.